The TCR beta chain described here comes from a study of identical twins. In regard to this clonotype: Its antigen is unknown.

The V end lost 1 base, the J end lost 5 bases, and 22 bases lay between the germline ends. Germline lookup yields CDR1 SGHVS and CDR2 FQNEAQ. This CDR3 has 18 residues. After template switching added a universal primer site, the resulting cDNA carried unique molecular identifiers. Each CDR3 protein gets one entry after TCRdb re-called the 5' RACE reads with MiXCR. Here the sample spans 1.5 million to 2 million distinct CDR3 sequences, around 29% being singletons. Study outcomes and limitations: Cross-sectional statistics, not tracking of the same donors, supported the conclusions.

The source is a newborn girl in good health. V usage is TRBV7-8 and J usage is TRBJ2-3; D is undetermined. The sample comprised cord blood. The CDR3 nucleotides are TGTGCCAGCAGCTTAGTCCATCGTGCGCCGGTAGAGCGAGATACGCAGTATTTT. This translates into CASSLVHRAPVERDTQYF.